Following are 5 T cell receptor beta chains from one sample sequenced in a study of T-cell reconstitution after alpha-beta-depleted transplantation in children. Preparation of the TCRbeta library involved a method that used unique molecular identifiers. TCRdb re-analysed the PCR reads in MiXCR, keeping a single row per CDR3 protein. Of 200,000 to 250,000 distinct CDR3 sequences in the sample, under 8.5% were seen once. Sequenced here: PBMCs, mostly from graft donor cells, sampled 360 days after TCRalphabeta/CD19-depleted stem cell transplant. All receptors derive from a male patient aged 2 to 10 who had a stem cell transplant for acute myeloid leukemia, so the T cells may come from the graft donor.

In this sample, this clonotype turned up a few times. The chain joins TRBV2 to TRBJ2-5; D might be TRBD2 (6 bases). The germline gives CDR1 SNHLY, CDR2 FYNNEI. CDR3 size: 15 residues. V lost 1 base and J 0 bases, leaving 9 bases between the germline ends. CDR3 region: CASSEGASDQETQYF. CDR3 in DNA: TGTGCCAGCAGTGAAGGTGCTAGCGACCAAGAGACCCAGTACTTC.

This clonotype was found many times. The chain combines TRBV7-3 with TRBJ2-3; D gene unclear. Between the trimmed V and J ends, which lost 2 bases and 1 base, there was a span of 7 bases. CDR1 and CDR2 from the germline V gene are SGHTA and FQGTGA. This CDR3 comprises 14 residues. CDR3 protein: CASSLEVGTDTQYF. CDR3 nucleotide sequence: TGTGCCAGCAGCTTAGAAGTGGGCACAGATACGCAGTATTTT.

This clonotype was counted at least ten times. This CDR3 is CASSLESGNTIYF. For the CDR3, the DNA is TGTGCCAGCAGCTTAGAGTCAGGAAACACCATATATTTT. The chain carries TRBV7-3 and TRBJ1-3; the D is unclear. This CDR3 is built from 13 residues. CDR1 is SGHTA and CDR2 is FQGTGA in the germline V gene. V was cut by 2 bases and J by 4 bases, with 6 bases left in between.

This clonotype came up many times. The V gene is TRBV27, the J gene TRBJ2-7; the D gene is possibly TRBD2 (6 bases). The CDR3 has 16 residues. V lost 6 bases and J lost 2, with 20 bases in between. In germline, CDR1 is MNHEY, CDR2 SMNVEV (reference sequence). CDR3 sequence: CASSPSLGTSAYEQYV. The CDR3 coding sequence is TGTGCCAGCAGCCCCAGTTTAGGGACTTCGGCCTACGAGCAGTACGTC.

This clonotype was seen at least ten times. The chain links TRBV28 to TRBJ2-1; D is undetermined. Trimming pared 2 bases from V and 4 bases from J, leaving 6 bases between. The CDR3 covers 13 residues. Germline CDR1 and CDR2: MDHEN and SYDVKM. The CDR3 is CASSLGEYNEQFF. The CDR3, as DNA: TGTGCCAGCAGTTTAGGAGAGTACAATGAGCAGTTCTTC.